Below, 9 T cell receptor beta chains from the same sample are listed, as sequenced in a study of control samples from healthy donors and cancer patients. Generated by immunoSEQ multiplex PCR, the TCRdb table keeps only in-frame clones and is missing some. This sample has about 160,000 clones, with approximately 94% found just once. The source material was PBMCs. Source of these receptors: a man in his 60s with colorectal cancer.

Here the CDR3 DNA reads TGTGCCTGGAGTGGCCAGGGGGGAACTGAAGCTTTCTTT. Residues: CAWSGQGGTEAFF. The V call is TRBV30, the J call TRBJ1-1; 7 nucleotides align to TRBD1. The CDR3 extends over 13 amino acids. Germline V gene lookup returns CDR1 GTSNPN and CDR2 SVGIG (reference sequence). The ends lost 1 base at V and 5 bases at J; junction bases unmatched: 4.

This rearrangement joins TRBV30 to TRBJ1-1, with 8 positions matching TRBD1. The CDR3 is 13 amino acids. Germline CDR1 reads GTSNPN; CDR2 reads SVGIG (reference sequence). Trimming at V came to 2 bases and at J to 7 bases, leaving 6 bases not matched to a gene. The CDR3 nucleotides read TGTGCCTGGAGTACGCAACAGGGGGGTGAAGCTTTCTTT. Translating gives CAWSTQQGGEAFF. Supplemented by reference TRBV30 and TRBJ1-1, the full variable domain reads SQTIHQWPATLVQPVGSPLSLECTVEGTSNPNLYWYRQAAGRGLQLLFYSVGIGQISSEVPQNLSASRPQDRQFILSSKKLLLSDSGFYLCAWSTQQGGEAFFGQGTRLTVV.

The chain employs TRBV27 and TRBJ2-1, with TRBD2 matching 13 bases. CDR1 and CDR2 from the germline V gene are MNHEY and SMNVEV (reference sequence). This CDR3 is 15 amino acids long. Trimming removed 6 bases from V and 9 bases from J; junction bases left unmatched: 8. The CDR3 DNA is TGTGCCAGCAGACTAGCGGGGGGGGCTACGGTTGAGCAGTTCTTC. Its protein product is CASRLAGGATVEQFF.

This chain joins TRBV5-6 and TRBJ1-3; the match to TRBD1 covers 7 bases. Unmatched junction bases numbered 1, after V lost 2 bases and J lost 2 bases. This CDR3 is 14 amino acids long. Germline V CDR1 and CDR2: SGHDT, YYEEEE. CDR3 in DNA: TGTGCCAGCAGCTTAAGGGGGCCTGGAAACACCATATATTTT. This gives the protein CASSLRGPGNTIYF.

The chain's CDR3 is CAISETGVYTGELFF. CDR3 nucleotides: TGTGCCATCAGTGAGACAGGGGTCTACACCGGGGAGCTGTTTTTT. The V call is TRBV10-3, the J call TRBJ2-2; 7 bases map to TRBD1. The CDR3 has 15 amino acids. Germline trimming cut 2 bases from V and 3 bases from J; bases unmatched to any gene: 3. In germline, CDR1 is ENHRY, CDR2 SYGVKD.

The chain links TRBV6-6 to TRBJ2-7, with D perhaps matching TRBD1 (5 bases). Per germline, CDR1 MNHNY and CDR2 SVGAGI (reference sequence). Trimming took 5 bases from V and 2 from J, leaving 7 bases between them. This CDR3 is built from 12 residues. The CDR3 nucleotides read TGTGCCAGCAGTAGACAGACCTACGAGCAGTACTTC. Amino acid sequence: CASSRQTYEQYF.

This rearrangement joins TRBV28 to TRBJ2-7; D remains ambiguous. This CDR3 has 11 residues. V lost 3 bases, J lost 4 bases, and 4 bases lay in between. Germline lookup yields CDR1 MDHEN and CDR2 SYDVKM. CDR3 protein: CASSFRYEQYF. The CDR3 nucleotides are TGTGCCAGCAGTTTTAGGTACGAGCAGTACTTC.

The V and J genes are TRBV11-2 and TRBJ1-2; 9 positions agree with TRBD1. Germline CDR1 reads SGHAT; CDR2 reads FQNNGV. V lost 7 bases to trimming and J lost 5 bases; unmatched junction nucleotides: 5. The CDR3 sequence is 13 residues long. The CDR3 here is CASTVGQGYGYTF. The CDR3 coding sequence is TGTGCCAGCACCGTGGGACAGGGATATGGCTACACCTTC.

This clone has a single count. This chain uses TRBV30 with TRBJ2-7; TRBD2 agrees at 8 bases. V was clipped by 0 bases and J by 6 bases; unmatched bases: 4. The germline gives CDR1 GTSNPN, CDR2 SVGIG (reference sequence). This CDR3 spans 13 amino acids. The CDR3 protein is CAWSVAGGGEQYF. The CDR3 nucleotides are TGTGCCTGGAGTGTTGCGGGGGGCGGCGAGCAGTACTTC.